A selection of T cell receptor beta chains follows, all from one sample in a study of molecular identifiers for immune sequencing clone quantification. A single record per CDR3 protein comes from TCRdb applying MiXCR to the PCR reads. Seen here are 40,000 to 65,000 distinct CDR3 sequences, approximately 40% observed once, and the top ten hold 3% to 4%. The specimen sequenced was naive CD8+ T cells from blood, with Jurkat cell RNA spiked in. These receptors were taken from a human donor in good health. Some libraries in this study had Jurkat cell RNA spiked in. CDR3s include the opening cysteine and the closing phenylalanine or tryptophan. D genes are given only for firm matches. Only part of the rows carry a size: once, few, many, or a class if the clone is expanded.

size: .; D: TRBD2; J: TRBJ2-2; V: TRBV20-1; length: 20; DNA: TGCAGTGCTAGAGATGTCCCCCGCTTTCCAGCGGGACCTTACACCGGGGAGCTGTTTTTT; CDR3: CSARDVPRFPAGPYTGELFF
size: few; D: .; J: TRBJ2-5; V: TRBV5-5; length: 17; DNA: TGTGCCAGCAGCTTACCCGAAGGCCTCAACTCCCAAGAGACCCAGTACTTC; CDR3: CASSLPEGLNSQETQYF
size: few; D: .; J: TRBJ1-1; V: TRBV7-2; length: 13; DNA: TGTGCCAGCAGTTCCTGGGTTGGAACTGAAGCTTTCTTT; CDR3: CASSSWVGTEAFF
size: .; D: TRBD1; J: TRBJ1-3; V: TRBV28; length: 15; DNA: TGTGCCAGCAGGGGACAGGGTCGTGGTGGAAGCACCATATATTTT; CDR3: CASRGQGRGGSTIYF
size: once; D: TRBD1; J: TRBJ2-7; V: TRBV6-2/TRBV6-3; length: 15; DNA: TGTGCCAGCAGTTACGTGACAGGGGGCCCCTTCGAGCAGTACTTC; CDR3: CASSYVTGGPFEQYF
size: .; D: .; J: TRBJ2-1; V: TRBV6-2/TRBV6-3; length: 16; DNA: TGTGCCAGCAGTTACCATCCGGGACACTCCTACAATGAGCAGTTCTTC; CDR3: CASSYHPGHSYNEQFF
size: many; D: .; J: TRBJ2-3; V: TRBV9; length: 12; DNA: TGTGCCAGCAGCGGGACACCAGGCACGCAGTATTTT; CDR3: CASSGTPGTQYF
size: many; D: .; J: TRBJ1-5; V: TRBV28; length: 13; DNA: TGTGCCAGCAGTTGGGGCTTCAATCAGCCCCAGCATTTT; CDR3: CASSWGFNQPQHF
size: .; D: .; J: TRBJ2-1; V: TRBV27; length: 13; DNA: TGTGCCAGCAGTTTATTTGCCTTCAATGAGCAGTTCTTC; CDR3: CASSLFAFNEQFF
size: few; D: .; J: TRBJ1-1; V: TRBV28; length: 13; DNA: TGTGCCAGCAGTTTGGGGCCGTACACTGAAGCTTTCTTT; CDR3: CASSLGPYTEAFF
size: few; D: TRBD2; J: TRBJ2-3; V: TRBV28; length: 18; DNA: TGTGCCAGCAGGACTAGCGGGAGGGCCAACCTCCCCACAGATACGCAGTATTTT; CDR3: CASRTSGRANLPTDTQYF
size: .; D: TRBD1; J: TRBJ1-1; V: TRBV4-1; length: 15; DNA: TGCGCCAGCCGCCAGACAGGGGTTCGGAACACTGAAGCTTTCTTT; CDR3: CASRQTGVRNTEAFF
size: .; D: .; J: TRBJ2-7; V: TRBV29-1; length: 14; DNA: TGCAGCGCCCGGCAGGGGCGACCCTCCTACGAGCAGTACTTC; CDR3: CSARQGRPSYEQYF
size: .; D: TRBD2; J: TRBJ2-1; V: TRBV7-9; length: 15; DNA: TGTGCCAGCAGCTGGGGACTAGCGGGAGACTCTGAGCAGTTCTTC; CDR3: CASSWGLAGDSEQFF
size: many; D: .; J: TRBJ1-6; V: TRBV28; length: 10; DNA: TGTGCCAGCAGTGGTTTTAGCCTCCACTTT; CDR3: CASSGFSLHF
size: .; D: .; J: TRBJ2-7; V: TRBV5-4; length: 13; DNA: TGTGCCAGCAGCTGGAGGGACGGCTACGAGCAGTACTTC; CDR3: CASSWRDGYEQYF
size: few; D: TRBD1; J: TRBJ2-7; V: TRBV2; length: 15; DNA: TGTGCCAGCATGACAGGGGACACACCTTCCTACGAGCAGTACTTC; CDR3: CASMTGDTPSYEQYF
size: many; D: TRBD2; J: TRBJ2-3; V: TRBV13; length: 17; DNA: TGTGCCAGCAGCTTAGTCGGACTAGCGGGCCAAACAGATACGCAGTATTTT; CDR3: CASSLVGLAGQTDTQYF
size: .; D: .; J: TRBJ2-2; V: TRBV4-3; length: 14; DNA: TGCGCCAGCAGCCGAGGGACCTCCACCGGGGAGCTGTTTTTT; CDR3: CASSRGTSTGELFF
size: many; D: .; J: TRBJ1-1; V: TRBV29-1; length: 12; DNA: TGCAGCGTGTGGTACAGTGACACTGAAGCTTTCTTT; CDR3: CSVWYSDTEAFF
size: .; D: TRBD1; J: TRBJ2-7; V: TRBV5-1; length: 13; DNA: TGCGCCAGCAGCTTCACAGGGGGCGACGAGCAGTACTTC; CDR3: CASSFTGGDEQYF
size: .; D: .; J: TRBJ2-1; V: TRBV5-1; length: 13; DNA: TGCGCCAGCAAGGACCTCTATTACAATGAGCAGTTCTTC; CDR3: CASKDLYYNEQFF
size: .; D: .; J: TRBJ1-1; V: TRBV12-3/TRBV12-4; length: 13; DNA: TGTGCCAGCAAGAACAGCCAGAACACTGAAGCTTTCTTT; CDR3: CASKNSQNTEAFF
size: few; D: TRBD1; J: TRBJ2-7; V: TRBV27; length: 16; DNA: TGTGCCAGCAGTTGGGCAGGGGGTTCCGTTACCTACGAGCAGTACTTC; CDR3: CASSWAGGSVTYEQYF
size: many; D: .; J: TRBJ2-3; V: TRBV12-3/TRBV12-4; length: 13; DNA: TGTGCCAGCAGGGGACTCGGTCAAGATACGCAGTATTTT; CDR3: CASRGLGQDTQYF
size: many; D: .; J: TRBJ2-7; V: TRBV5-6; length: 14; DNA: TGTGCCAGCAGCTTTGGACCCGGTTTGAACGAGCAGTACTTC; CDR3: CASSFGPGLNEQYF
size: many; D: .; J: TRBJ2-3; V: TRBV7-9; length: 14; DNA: TGTGCCAGCAGCTTGCTACTGGGCAGCGCGCCGCAGTATTTT; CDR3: CASSLLLGSAPQYF
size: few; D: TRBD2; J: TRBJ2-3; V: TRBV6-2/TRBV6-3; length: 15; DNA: TGTGCCAGCAGTTACTTAGCGGGAATCACAGATACGCAGTATTTT; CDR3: CASSYLAGITDTQYF
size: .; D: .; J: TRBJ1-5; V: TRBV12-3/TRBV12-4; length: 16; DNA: TGTGCCAGCAGTTTAGCGGGCCCCTCGTACCATCAGCCCCAGCATTTT; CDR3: CASSLAGPSYHQPQHF
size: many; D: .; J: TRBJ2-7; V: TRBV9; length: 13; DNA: TGTGCCAGCAGCTCTGGAGATACCTACGAGCAGTACTTC; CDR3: CASSSGDTYEQYF
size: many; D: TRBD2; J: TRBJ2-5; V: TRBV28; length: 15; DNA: TGTGCCAGCAGTTTGCGGGAGGGCCTAGATGAGACCCAGTACTTC; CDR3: CASSLREGLDETQYF
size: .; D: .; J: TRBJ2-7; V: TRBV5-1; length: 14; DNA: TGCGCCAGCAGCTTTTTTACGGATGCCTACGAGCAGTACTTC; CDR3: CASSFFTDAYEQYF
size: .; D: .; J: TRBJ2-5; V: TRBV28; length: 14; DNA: TGTGCCAGCAGTTTGGTCGGGAGCGGCGAGCCCCAGTACTTC; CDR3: CASSLVGSGEPQYF
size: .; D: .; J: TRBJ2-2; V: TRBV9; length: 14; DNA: TGTGCCAGCAGCGCCGCGGCAGTCACCGGGGAGCTGTTTTTT; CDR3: CASSAAAVTGELFF
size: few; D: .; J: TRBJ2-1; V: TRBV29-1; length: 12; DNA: TGCAGCGCCCGGGGGAGTTCCAATGAGCAGTTCTTC; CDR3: CSARGSSNEQFF
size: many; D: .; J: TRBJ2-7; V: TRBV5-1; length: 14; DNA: TGCGCCAGCAGCTTGGCCCCGGGTGTTGACGAGCAGTACTTC; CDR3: CASSLAPGVDEQYF
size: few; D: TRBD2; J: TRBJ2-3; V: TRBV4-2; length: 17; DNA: TGTGCCAGCAGCCAAGATGGGACTAGCGGGGCCACAGATACGCAGTATTTT; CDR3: CASSQDGTSGATDTQYF
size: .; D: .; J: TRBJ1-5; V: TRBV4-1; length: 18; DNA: TGCGCCAGCAGCCAGACCCCGCCAGGCTGGGTGAGCAAGCAGCCCCAGCATTTT; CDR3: CASSQTPPGWVSKQPQHF
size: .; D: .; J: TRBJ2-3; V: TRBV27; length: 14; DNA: TGTGCCAGCAGTTTAGGAGGGTATGGAGATACGCAGTATTTT; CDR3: CASSLGGYGDTQYF
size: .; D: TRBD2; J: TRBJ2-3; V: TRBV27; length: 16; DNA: TGTGCCAGCAGTTTAATATTGGCGGGAGGGCCTCATACGCAGTATTTT; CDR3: CASSLILAGGPHTQYF
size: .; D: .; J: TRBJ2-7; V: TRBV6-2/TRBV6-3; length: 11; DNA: TGTGCCAGCAGTAGCTCCTACGAGCGGTACTTC; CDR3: CASSSSYERYF
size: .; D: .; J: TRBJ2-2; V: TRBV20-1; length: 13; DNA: TGCAGTGCAAACGACTACTCCACCGGGGAGCTGTTTTTT; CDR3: CSANDYSTGELFF
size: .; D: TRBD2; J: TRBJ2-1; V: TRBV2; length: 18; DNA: TGTGCCAGCAGTGTTAATGTCAGGGTAGCGGGAGTAATTTATGAGCAGTTCTTC; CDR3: CASSVNVRVAGVIYEQFF
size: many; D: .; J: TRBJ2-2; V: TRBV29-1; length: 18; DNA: TGCAGCGTTCGGGGTGCCGGTTGGGGAGCGACGAACACCGGGGAGCTGTTTTTT; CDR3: CSVRGAGWGATNTGELFF
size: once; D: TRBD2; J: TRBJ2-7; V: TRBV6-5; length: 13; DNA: TGTGCCAGCAATGGACTAGCGGGAGGTGGCCAGTACTTC; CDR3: CASNGLAGGGQYF
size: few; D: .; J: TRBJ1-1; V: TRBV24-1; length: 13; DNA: TGTGCCACCAGTGATTTGAGGGGGACTGAAGCTTTCTTT; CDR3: CATSDLRGTEAFF
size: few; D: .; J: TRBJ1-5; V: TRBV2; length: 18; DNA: TGTGCCAGCAGCCACACCACAAGGGAGGAGTATAGCAATCAGCCCCAGCATTTT; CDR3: CASSHTTREEYSNQPQHF
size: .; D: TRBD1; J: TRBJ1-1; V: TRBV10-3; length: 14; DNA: TGTGCCATCGCGGGACAGGGGAGGAACTCTGAAGCTTTCTTT; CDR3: CAIAGQGRNSEAFF
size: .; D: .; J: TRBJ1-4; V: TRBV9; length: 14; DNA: TGTGCCAGCAGCGACGGGGCTATTAATGAAAAACTGTTTTTT; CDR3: CASSDGAINEKLFF
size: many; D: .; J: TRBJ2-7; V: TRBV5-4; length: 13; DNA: TGTGCCAGCAGCTTGAGCGGAGGAGCCGAGCAGTACTTC; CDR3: CASSLSGGAEQYF
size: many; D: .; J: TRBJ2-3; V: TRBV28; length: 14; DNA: TGTGCCAGCAGTCCGATGGTACGGGCAGATACGCAGTATTTT; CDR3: CASSPMVRADTQYF
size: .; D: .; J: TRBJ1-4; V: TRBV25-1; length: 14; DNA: TGTGCCAGCAGTCGCGAATCCGGGCATGAAAAACTGTTTTTT; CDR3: CASSRESGHEKLFF
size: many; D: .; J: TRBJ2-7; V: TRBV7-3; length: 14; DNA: TGTGCCAGCAGCTTATCAGGGGAGTCCTACGAGCAGTACTTC; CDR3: CASSLSGESYEQYF